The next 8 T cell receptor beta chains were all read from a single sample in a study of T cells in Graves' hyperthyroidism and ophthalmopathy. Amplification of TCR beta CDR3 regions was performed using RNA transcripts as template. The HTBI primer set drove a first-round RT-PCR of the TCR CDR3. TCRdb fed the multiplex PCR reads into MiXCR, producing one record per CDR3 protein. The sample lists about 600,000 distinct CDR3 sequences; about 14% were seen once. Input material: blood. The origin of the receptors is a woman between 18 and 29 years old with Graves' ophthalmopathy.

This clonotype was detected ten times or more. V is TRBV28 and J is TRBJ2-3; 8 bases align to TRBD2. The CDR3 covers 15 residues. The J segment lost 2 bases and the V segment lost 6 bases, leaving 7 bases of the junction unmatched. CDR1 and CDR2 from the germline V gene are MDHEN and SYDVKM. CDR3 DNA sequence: TGTGCCAGCAGCCCCCGGGAGGGGCACACAGATACGCAGTATTTT. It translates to CASSPREGHTDTQYF. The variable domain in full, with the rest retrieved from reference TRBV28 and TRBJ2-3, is DVKVTQSSRYLVKRTGEKVFLECVQDMDHENMFWYRQDPGLGLRLIYFSYDVKMKEKGDIPEGYSVSREKKERFSLILESASTNQTSMYLCASSPREGHTDTQYFGPGTRLTVL.

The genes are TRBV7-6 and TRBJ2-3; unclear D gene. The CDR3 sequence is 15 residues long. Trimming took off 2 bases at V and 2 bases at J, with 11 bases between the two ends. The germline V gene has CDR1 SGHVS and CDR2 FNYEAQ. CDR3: CASSLIPTHTDTQYF. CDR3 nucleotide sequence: TGTGCCAGCAGCTTAATCCCTACACACACAGATACGCAGTATTTT.

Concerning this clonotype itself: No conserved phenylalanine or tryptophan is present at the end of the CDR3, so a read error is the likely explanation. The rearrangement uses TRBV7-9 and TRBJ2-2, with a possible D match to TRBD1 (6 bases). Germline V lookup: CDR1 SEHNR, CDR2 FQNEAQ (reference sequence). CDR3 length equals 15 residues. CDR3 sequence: CASRLTGTLAGELFL. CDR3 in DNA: TGCGCCAGCAGACTTACCGGGACATTAGCCGGGGAGCTGTTTCTT.

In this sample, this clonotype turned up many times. The CDR3 DNA follows: TGTGCCAGCAGCTTCGTGGGGGGACAGCGAGCTTTCTTT. It yields the protein CASSFVGGQRAFF. This chain joins TRBV12-3 or TRBV12-4 and TRBJ1-1, with 7 bases lining up with TRBD1. This CDR3 has 13 residues. The V and J ends lost 6 bases and 10 bases, in that order; junction bases with no gene match: 11.

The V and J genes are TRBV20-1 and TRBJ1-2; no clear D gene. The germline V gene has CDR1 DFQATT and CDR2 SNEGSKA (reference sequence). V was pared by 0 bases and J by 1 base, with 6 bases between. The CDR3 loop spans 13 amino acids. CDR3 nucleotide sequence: TGCAGTGCTAGAGAGAGCAGTAACTATGGCTACACCTTC. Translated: CSARESSNYGYTF.

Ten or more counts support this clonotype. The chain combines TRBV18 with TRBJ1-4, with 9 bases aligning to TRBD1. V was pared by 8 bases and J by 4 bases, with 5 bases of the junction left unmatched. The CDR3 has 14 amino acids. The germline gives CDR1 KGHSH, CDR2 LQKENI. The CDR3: CASRDRVGNEKLFF. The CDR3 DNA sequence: TGTGCCAGCCGGGACAGGGTTGGTAATGAAAAACTGTTTTTT.

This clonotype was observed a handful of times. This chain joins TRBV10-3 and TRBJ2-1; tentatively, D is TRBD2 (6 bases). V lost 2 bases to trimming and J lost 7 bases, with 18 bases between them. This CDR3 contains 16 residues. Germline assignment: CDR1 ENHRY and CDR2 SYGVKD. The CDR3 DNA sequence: TGTGCCATCAGTGAGGGGGTAGCGGCACCTGCGAATGAGCAGTTCTTC. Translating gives CAISEGVAAPANEQFF.

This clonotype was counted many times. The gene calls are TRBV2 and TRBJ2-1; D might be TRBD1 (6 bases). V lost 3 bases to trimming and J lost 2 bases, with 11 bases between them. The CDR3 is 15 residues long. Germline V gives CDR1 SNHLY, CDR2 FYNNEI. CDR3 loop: CASSDRQAPYNEQFF. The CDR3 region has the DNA TGTGCCAGCAGTGATAGACAGGCCCCCTACAATGAGCAGTTCTTC.